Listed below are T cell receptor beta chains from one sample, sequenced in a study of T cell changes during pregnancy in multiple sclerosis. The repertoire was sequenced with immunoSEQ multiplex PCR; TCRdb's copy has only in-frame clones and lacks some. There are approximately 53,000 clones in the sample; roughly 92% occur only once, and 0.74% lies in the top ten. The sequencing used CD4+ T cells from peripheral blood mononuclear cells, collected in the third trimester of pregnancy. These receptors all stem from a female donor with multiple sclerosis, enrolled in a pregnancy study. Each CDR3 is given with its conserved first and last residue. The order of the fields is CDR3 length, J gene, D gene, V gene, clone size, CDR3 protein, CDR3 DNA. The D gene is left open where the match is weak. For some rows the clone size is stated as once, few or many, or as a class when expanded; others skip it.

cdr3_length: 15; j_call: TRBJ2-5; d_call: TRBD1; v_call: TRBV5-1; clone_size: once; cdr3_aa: CASSLMGQLQETQYF; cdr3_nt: TGCGCCAGCAGCTTGATGGGACAGTTACAAGAGACCCAGTACTTC
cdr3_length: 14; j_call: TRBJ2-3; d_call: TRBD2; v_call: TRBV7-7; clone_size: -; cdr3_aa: CASSRDYVADTQYF; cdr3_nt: TGTGCCAGCAGCCGGGACTACGTCGCAGATACGCAGTATTTT
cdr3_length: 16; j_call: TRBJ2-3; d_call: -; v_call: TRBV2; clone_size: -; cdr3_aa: CASTLNQGPSTDTQYF; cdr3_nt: TGTGCCAGCACCCTGAACCAGGGTCCTAGCACAGATACGCAGTATTTT
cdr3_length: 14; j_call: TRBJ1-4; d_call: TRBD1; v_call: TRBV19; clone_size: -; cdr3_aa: CASSQGVTNEKLFF; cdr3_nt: TGTGCCAGTAGTCAGGGGGTCACTAATGAAAAACTGTTTTTT
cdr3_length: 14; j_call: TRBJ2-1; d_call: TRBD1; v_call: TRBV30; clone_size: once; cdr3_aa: CAWTGTGAYNEQFF; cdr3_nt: TGTGCCTGGACCGGGACAGGGGCCTACAATGAGCAGTTCTTC
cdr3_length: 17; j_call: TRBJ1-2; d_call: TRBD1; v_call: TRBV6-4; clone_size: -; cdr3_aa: CASSDSGQGEGNYGYTF; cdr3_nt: TGTGCCAGCAGTGACTCGGGACAGGGGGAGGGTAACTATGGCTACACCTTC
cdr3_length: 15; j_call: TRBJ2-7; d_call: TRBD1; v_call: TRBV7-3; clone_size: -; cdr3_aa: CASSLTDRDTYEQYF; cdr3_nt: TGTGCCAGCAGCTTAACGGACAGGGACACCTACGAGCAGTACTTC
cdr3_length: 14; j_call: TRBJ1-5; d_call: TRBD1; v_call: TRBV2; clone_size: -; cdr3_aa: CAGSNGQGYQPQHF; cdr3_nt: TGTGCCGGTTCTAATGGACAGGGGTATCAGCCCCAGCATTTT
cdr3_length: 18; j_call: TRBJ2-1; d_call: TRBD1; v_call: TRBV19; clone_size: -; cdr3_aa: CASSIQSGQRTGYNEQFF; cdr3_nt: TGTGCCAGTAGTATTCAGTCAGGGCAAAGGACAGGGTACAATGAGCAGTTCTTC
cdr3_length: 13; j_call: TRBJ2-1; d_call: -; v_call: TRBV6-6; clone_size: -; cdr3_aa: CASSYSTLREQFF; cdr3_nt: TGTGCCAGCAGTTACTCCACTTTACGTGAGCAGTTCTTC
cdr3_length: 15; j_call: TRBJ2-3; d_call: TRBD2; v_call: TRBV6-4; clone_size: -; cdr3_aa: CASSDSGGAADTQYF; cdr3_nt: TGTGCCAGCAGTGACTCCGGGGGGGCGGCAGATACGCAGTATTTT
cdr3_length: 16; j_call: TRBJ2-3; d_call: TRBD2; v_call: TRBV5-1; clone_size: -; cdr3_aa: CASSFGTSGDTDTQYF; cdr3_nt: TGCGCCAGCAGCTTTGGGACTAGCGGGGACACAGATACGCAGTATTTT
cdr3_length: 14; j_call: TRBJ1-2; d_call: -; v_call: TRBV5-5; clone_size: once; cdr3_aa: CASSFEGVLGGYTF; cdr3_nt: TGTGCCAGCAGCTTTGAAGGGGTCTTGGGCGGCTACACCTTC
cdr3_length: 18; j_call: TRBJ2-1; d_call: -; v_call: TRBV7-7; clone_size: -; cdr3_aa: CASSNFVGLRGSYNEQFF; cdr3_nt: TGTGCTAGCAGCAACTTCGTTGGACTGAGAGGTTCCTACAATGAGCAGTTCTTC
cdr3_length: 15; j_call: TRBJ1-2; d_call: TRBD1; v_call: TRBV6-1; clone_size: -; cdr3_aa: CASSATWDSSYGYTF; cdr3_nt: TGTGCCAGCAGTGCGACCTGGGACAGCAGCTATGGCTACACCTTC
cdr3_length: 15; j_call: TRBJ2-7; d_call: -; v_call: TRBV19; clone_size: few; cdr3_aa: CASSRRGEGSYEQYF; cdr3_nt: TGTGCCAGTAGCCGCCGGGGAGAGGGTTCCTACGAGCAGTACTTC
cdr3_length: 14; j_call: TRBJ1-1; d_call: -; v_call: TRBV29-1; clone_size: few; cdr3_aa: CSVVVRTLNTEAFF; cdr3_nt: TGCAGCGTTGTTGTCCGGACATTGAACACTGAAGCTTTCTTT
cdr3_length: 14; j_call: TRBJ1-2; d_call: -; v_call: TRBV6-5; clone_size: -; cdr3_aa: CASSYGSGNYGYTF; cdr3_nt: TGTGCCAGCAGTTACGGTTCAGGGAACTATGGCTACACCTTC
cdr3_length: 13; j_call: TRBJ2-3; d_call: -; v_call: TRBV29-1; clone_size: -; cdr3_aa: CSVTPDLTDTQYF; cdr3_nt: TGCAGCGTGACTCCTGATCTCACAGATACGCAGTATTTT
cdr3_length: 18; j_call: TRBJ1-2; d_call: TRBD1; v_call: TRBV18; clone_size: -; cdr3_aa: CASSPLGPGQGGHYGYTF; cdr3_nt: TGTGCCAGCTCACCACTGGGACCGGGACAGGGGGGCCACTATGGCTACACCTTC
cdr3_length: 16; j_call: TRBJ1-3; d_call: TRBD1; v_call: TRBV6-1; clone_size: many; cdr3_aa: CASSEWTGGIGNTIYF; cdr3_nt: TGTGCCAGCAGTGAATGGACAGGGGGAATTGGAAACACCATATATTTT
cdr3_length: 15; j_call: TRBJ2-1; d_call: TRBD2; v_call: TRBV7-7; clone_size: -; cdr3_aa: CASSEGRTSRNEQFF; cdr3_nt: TGTGCCAGCAGCGAGGGCCGGACTAGCAGGAATGAGCAGTTCTTC
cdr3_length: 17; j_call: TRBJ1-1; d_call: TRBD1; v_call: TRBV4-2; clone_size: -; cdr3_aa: CASSQMGPGGGNTEAFF; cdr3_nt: TGTGCCAGCAGCCAAATGGGGCCAGGGGGTGGCAACACTGAAGCTTTCTTT
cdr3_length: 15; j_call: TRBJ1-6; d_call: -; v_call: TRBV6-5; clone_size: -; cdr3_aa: CASKNGGANNSPLHF; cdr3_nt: TGTGCCAGCAAAAACGGGGGGGCTAATAATTCACCCCTCCACTTT
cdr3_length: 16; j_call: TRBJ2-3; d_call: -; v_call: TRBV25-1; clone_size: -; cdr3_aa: CASRHKGGGGTDTQYF; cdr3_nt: TGTGCCAGCAGGCACAAGGGCGGGGGCGGCACAGATACGCAGTATTTT
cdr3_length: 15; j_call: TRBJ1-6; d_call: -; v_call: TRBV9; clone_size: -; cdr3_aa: CASSSTGIGNSPLHF; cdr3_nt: TGTGCCAGCAGCTCCACGGGGATCGGTAATTCACCCCTCCACTTT